This T cell receptor (beta chain) is drawn from a study of T cell repertoires in cytomegalovirus infection. The CDR3 loop spans 16 amino acids. The V gene end was trimmed by 2 bases and the J gene end by 8 bases; junction bases not matched to a gene: 9. This clonotype was observed a few times. TCRdb used MiXCR to reprocess the reads, holding one entry per CDR3 protein. The sample has around 450,000 distinct CDR3 sequences, approximately 10% seen once; the top ten hold roughly 10%. The sequence was collected from a human donor in good health (CMV status not recorded). Some clones in this sample may be carry-over from other donors' samples. V usage is TRBV12-3 or TRBV12-4 and J usage is TRBJ2-3, with 11 bases that match TRBD2. Material: PBMCs. The CDR3 region is CASSLTSGSPTSTQYF. The CDR3 nucleotides read TGTGCCAGCAGTTTAACTAGCGGGAGCCCAACTTCTACGCAGTATTTT.